Shown below are 24 T cell receptor beta chains from a single sample sequenced in a study of OX40 agonist ivuxolimab in advanced cancers. Measured with immunoSEQ multiplex PCR; TCRdb has only the in-frame clones, and not every one. This sample has 50,000 to 65,000 clones, with roughly nine tenths found just once. The source was CD4+ or CD8+ T cells sorted from blood, collected in a trial of the OX40 agonist ivuxolimab. Source of these receptors: an adult with an advanced solid tumor such as melanoma, head and neck, liver or kidney cancer.

The chain carries TRBV19 and TRBJ1-4; D is ambiguous. This CDR3 has 14 residues. V lost 8 bases and J lost 3, with 13 bases in between. The germline CDR1 and CDR2 sequences are LNHDA and SQIVND (reference sequence). Here the CDR3 reads CASGSRLANEKLFF. In nucleotides, the CDR3 is TGTGCCAGTGGTTCTCGTCTGGCTAATGAAAAACTGTTTTTT.

The DNA for the CDR3 is TGTGCCAGCACACGGGACAGGGTGGGGAGCAATCAGCCCCAGCATTTT. Translated, it gives CASTRDRVGSNQPQHF. The genes are TRBV2 and TRBJ1-5, with 9 bases matching TRBD1. The V and J ends lost 7 bases and 1 base, in that order; junction bases with no gene match: 8. Germline V lookup: CDR1 SNHLY, CDR2 FYNNEI. This CDR3 has 16 residues.

CDR3 DNA: TGCGCCAGCAGTGAGGGGACAGGCAGGAATGAGCAGTTCTTC. This sequence encodes CASSEGTGRNEQFF. This chain connects TRBV10-1 to TRBJ2-1; 8 bases line up with TRBD1. Germline assignment: CDR1 WNHNN and CDR2 SYGVQD (reference sequence). The length of the CDR3 is 14 residues. The J segment lost 7 bases and the V segment lost 2 bases, leaving 4 bases of the junction unmatched.

V gene TRBV6-5 combines with J gene TRBJ2-7; D could derive from TRBD1 or TRBD2 (5 bases each). Germline lookup yields CDR1 MNHEY and CDR2 SVGAGI. The CDR3 length is 14 residues. The V end was cut by 10 bases, the J end by 7 bases, with 23 bases between. This CDR3 reads CATRGGGNPREQYF. CDR3 DNA: TGTGCCACAAGGGGTGGGGGAAATCCCAGAGAGCAGTACTTC.

This chain uses TRBV2 with TRBJ2-5; D is perhaps TRBD1 (5 bases). This CDR3 region has 13 residues. Germline V gene lookup returns CDR1 SNHLY and CDR2 FYNNEI. V was clipped by 6 bases and J by 1 base, with 9 bases between them. CDR3 DNA: TGTGCCAGCAGGGATGACAGCCAAGAGACCCAGTACTTC. Translation gives CASRDDSQETQYF.

The genes are TRBV6-1 and TRBJ2-7, with 10 nucleotides matching TRBD1. CDR3 length: 14 residues. V lost 6 bases, J lost 1 base, and 3 bases stayed unmatched. Germline V gene sequence: CDR1 MNHNS, CDR2 SASEGT. The CDR3 DNA is TGTGCCAGCAGAAAGGGACAGGGGTCCTACGAGCAGTACTTC. Its protein product is CASRKGQGSYEQYF.

CDR3 residues: CASSSRTGPYYGYTF. As DNA, the CDR3 is TGTGCCAGCAGCTCACGGACAGGCCCATACTATGGCTACACCTTC. This chain links TRBV7-6 with TRBJ1-2; 7 positions match TRBD1. CDR1 and CDR2 from the germline V gene are SGHVS and FNYEAQ. The CDR3 is 15 amino acids. Trimming took 4 bases from V and 3 from J; bases not matched to a gene: 8.

The chain has TRBV27 and TRBJ2-4; no clear D gene. Germline V lookup: CDR1 MNHEY, CDR2 SMNVEV (reference sequence). This CDR3 comprises 15 residues. V was pared by 0 bases and J by 5 bases, with 11 bases between. The CDR3 loop reads CASSLSLRKENIQYF. For the CDR3, the DNA is TGTGCCAGCAGTTTATCGTTGAGGAAGGAAAACATTCAGTACTTC.

The chain couples TRBV2 to TRBJ1-5; D is ambiguous. The CDR3 contains 14 residues. Trimming took 9 bases from V and 2 from J, leaving 14 bases between them. The germline V gene has CDR1 SNHLY and CDR2 FYNNEI. DNA for the CDR3: TGTGCCAGAGGCGCATCCCGTCGCAATCAGCCCCAGCATTTT. It encodes CARGASRRNQPQHF.

The rearrangement uses TRBV18 and TRBJ2-1; 9 nucleotides line up with TRBD1. The CDR3 totals 14 residues. Germline assignment: CDR1 KGHSH and CDR2 LQKENI. Losses at the gene ends were 4 bases for V and 7 bases for J; bases not matched to a gene: 5. The chain's CDR3 is CASSQDRGGNEQFF. CDR3 sequence (DNA): TGTGCCAGCTCACAGGACAGGGGTGGAAATGAGCAGTTCTTC.

The rearrangement uses TRBV19 and TRBJ1-1; the match to TRBD1 covers 9 bases. The V segment lost 8 bases and the J segment 5 bases; nucleotides outside the gene matches: 9. Germline V CDR1 and CDR2: LNHDA, SQIVND (reference sequence). The CDR3 loop spans 14 amino acids. The CDR3 sequence: CASSTGQGITEAFF. The CDR3 region has the DNA TGTGCCAGTTCGACCGGACAGGGGATTACTGAAGCTTTCTTT.

The gene calls are TRBV30 and TRBJ2-5; a weak D match, TRBD2 (6 bases). Deletions cut 2 bases from V and 5 bases from J, with 12 bases between. The CDR3 contains 13 residues. CDR1 and CDR2 from the germline V gene are GTSNPN and SVGIG (reference sequence). The CDR3 spells CAWSPGGRETQYF. The CDR3 region has the DNA TGTGCCTGGAGTCCTGGGGGGAGGGAGACCCAGTACTTC.

The chain recombines TRBV10-1 with TRBJ1-2; D is unresolved. The germline V gene has CDR1 WNHNN and CDR2 SYGVQD (reference sequence). The V gene lost 6 bases and the J gene lost 10 bases, with 18 bases spanning the gap. The CDR3 has 13 residues. The CDR3 protein is CASSAGPLRAYTF. The CDR3 DNA reads TGCGCCAGCAGCGCCGGGCCTTTGAGGGCCTACACCTTC.

The V and J genes are TRBV5-1 and TRBJ2-2, with TRBD2 matching 12 bases. There are 18 residues in the CDR3. The germline V gene encodes CDR1 SGHRS and CDR2 YFSETQ. V dropped 3 bases and J dropped 4; count of bases not matched to a gene: 10. CDR3 in DNA: TGCGCCAGCAGCTACGACCCTAGCGGGGGGGCCGGCACCGGGGAGCTGTTTTTT. Its protein is CASSYDPSGGAGTGELFF.

This clone has a single count. The chain carries TRBV6-5 and TRBJ1-4; TRBD1 aligns across 7 bases. Germline-derived CDR1 and CDR2 are MNHEY and SVGAGI. This CDR3 is 13 amino acids long. The junction had 8 bases not matched to a gene; V was cut back by 5 bases and J by 11 bases. CDR3 amino acids: CASSSQGGEKLFF. The CDR3 DNA reads as TGTGCCAGCAGTAGCCAGGGGGGAGAGAAACTGTTTTTT.

The chain joins TRBV23-1 to TRBJ2-7; a weak D match, TRBD1 (6 bases). TRBV23-1 is given ORF status, its function remaining uncertain. The CDR3 spans 15 residues. V shed 3 bases and J shed 1 base, with 13 bases lying between them. The CDR3 loop reads CASSHRDTGSYEQYF. CDR3 nucleotide sequence: TGCGCCAGCAGTCATAGGGACACGGGGTCCTACGAGCAGTACTTC.

The J gene is TRBJ2-6, the V gene TRBV12-2; TRBD1 is taken as the D call from the table, unchecked against the DNA. TRBV12-2 is an annotated pseudogene. This CDR3 is built from 17 residues. This chain's CDR3 is CASRRNYTQSRANVLTF. CDR3 sequence (DNA): TGTGCAAGTCGCCGCAATTACACACAAAGTCGGGCCAACGTCCTGACTTTC.

The V and J genes are TRBV30 and TRBJ1-5, with D uncertain. The length of the CDR3 is 14 residues. V dropped 0 bases and J dropped 5 bases, with 11 bases sitting between them. CDR1 GTSNPN and CDR2 SVGIG come from the germline V gene (reference sequence). The CDR3 DNA reads as TGTGCCTGGAGTGTACGAGGGTATGATCAGCCCCAGCATTTT. It is translated as CAWSVRGYDQPQHF. The whole variable domain, remainder taken from reference TRBV30 and TRBJ1-5, is SQTIHQWPATLVQPVGSPLSLECTVEGTSNPNLYWYRQAAGRGLQLLFYSVGIGQISSEVPQNLSASRPQDRQFILSSKKLLLSDSGFYLCAWSVRGYDQPQHFGDGTRLSIL.

This clone appeared a few times. The chain is built from TRBV7-2 and TRBJ2-2, with 8 bases identical to TRBD1. The CDR3 covers 16 residues. Germline CDR1 reads SGHTA; CDR2 reads FQGNSA. The ends lost 1 base at V and 3 bases at J; junction bases unmatched: 4. The CDR3 here is CASSLVGTGYTGELFF. CDR3 DNA: TGTGCCAGCAGCTTAGTAGGGACAGGTTACACCGGGGAGCTGTTTTTT.

The table lists this clone with a few counts. The rearrangement links TRBV2 to TRBJ1-5; 8 nucleotides line up with TRBD1. The V segment lost 5 bases and the J segment 11 bases; nucleotides outside the gene matches: 8. There are 13 residues in the CDR3. Germline CDR1 SNHLY, CDR2 FYNNEI. The DNA for the CDR3 is TGTGCCAGCAGTTCAGGGGGCCCTTTGGCCCAGCATTTT. Protein product: CASSSGGPLAQHF. The full variable domain, with the rest looked up from reference TRBV2 and TRBJ1-5, is EPEVTQTPSHQVTQMGQEVILRCVPISNHLYFYWYRQILGQKVEFLVSFYNNEISEKSEIFDDQFSVERPDGSNFTLKIRSTKLEDSAMYFCASSSGGPLAQHFGDGTRLSIL.

The chain has TRBV6-5 and TRBJ1-3; tentatively, D is TRBD1 (6 bases). V was pared by 8 bases and J by 0 bases, with 14 bases between. The CDR3 contains 15 residues. Germline V gene lookup returns CDR1 MNHEY and CDR2 SVGAGI. DNA for the CDR3: TGTGCCAGCCGTACACAGGGATCCTCTGGAAACACCATATATTTT. Protein product: CASRTQGSSGNTIYF.

The V call is TRBV2, the J call TRBJ2-6, with D perhaps matching TRBD1 (5 bases). The CDR3 totals 16 residues. V was trimmed by 4 bases and J by 0 bases, leaving 10 bases between them. From germline, CDR1 is SNHLY and CDR2 FYNNEI. The CDR3 DNA sequence: TGTGCCAGCAGTGGTCAGGACAACTCTGGGGCCAACGTCCTGACTTTC. Amino acids: CASSGQDNSGANVLTF.

This clone has just a few counts. The gene calls are TRBV7-7 and TRBJ2-2; D assignment may be TRBD1 or TRBD2 (5 bases each). This CDR3 is 16 amino acids long. Trimming stripped 5 bases from V and 4 bases from J, with 17 bases between. Per the germline V gene, CDR1 is SSHAT and CDR2 is FNYEAQ (reference sequence). In DNA, the CDR3 is TGTGCCAGCAGCCCATTGGCTGGGGCGGGCACCGGGGAGCTGTTTTTT. Translation gives CASSPLAGAGTGELFF.

The V gene is TRBV2, the J gene TRBJ2-7; a weak D match, TRBD1 (6 bases). V lost 8 bases to trimming and J lost 5 bases, with 19 bases between them. This CDR3 is 14 amino acids long. Germline CDR1 SNHLY, CDR2 FYNNEI. The CDR3 protein is CASDRGTVPDEQYF. DNA for the CDR3: TGTGCCAGCGATAGGGGGACCGTACCGGACGAGCAGTACTTC.